The clone carrying this T cell receptor beta chain was counted a few times. The record originates from a study of blood T cells in healthy people across ages. The CDR3 is 15 amino acids. Trimming pared 3 bases from V and 5 bases from J, leaving 17 bases between. The germline gives CDR1 SGDLS, CDR2 YYNGEE. Together with a sample-barcoded 5' primer, a J-beta primer mix was included in a second PCR lasting roughly 6 to 12 cycles. Using its own MiXCR run on the 5' RACE reads, TCRdb lists one record per CDR3 protein. The sample lists some 700,000 distinct CDR3 sequences, 35% to 45% occurring once. The TCR comes from a woman aged 55-69 years in good health. The chain joins TRBV9 to TRBJ1-2; TRBD1 is a possible D gene (6 bases). Sequenced input: blood. CDR3 nucleotides: TGTGCCAGCAGCGGGGGGGCGGGGGAAGTATATGGCTACACCTTC. Protein sequence: CASSGGAGEVYGYTF.